This TCR beta chain was identified during a study of Ad26.COV2.S vaccination and SARS-CoV-2 variants listed by TCRdb under 2021. The study in broad terms: Vaccine-arm donors were drawn from COV1001, a multicentre, randomized, double-blind, placebo-controlled phase I-IIa trial of Ad26.COV2.S in healthy adults. Ad26.COV2.S was given intramuscularly at 5x10^10 or 1x10^11 viral particles, as a single shot or as two shots 56 days apart. The specificity and breadth of SARS-CoV-2-reactive T cell receptors after Ad26.COV2.S vaccination were assessed by TCRbeta repertoire sequencing. The TCR-sequenced set comprised approximately 30 samples: approximately 19 Ad26.COV2.S vaccine recipients, 5 placebo recipients and 8 SARS-CoV-2 convalescent individuals. Trial participants were randomized into five groups of five, in which low-dose or high-dose Ad26.COV2.S was given once or twice, or placebo was given on both occasions. Investigators remained blinded to trial group allocation during experiments and outcome assessment.

The intended sense of this specimen's treatment or condition label: around 19 received Ad26.COV2.S at low or high dose, single or two shots; 5 received placebo; per-sample allocation not given. For vaccine and placebo recipients, repertoires were sequenced using samples collected on day 63 after the first injection. Between 29 July and 7 August 2020, Cohort 1b enrolled about 27 adults aged 18-55 years at one site in Boston, USA. Ad26.COV2.S was a replication-incompetent adenovirus type 26 vector that expressed a prefusion-stabilized SARS-CoV-2 spike protein derived from the original Wuhan strain. The immunoSEQ Assay was used to sequence TCRbeta CDR3 regions. After extraction, genomic DNA underwent amplification by bias-controlled multiplex PCR, followed by high-throughput sequencing. On the authors' methods: To quantify the absolute abundance of every unique TCRbeta CDR3 region, sequences were collapsed and filtered. T cell fraction was estimated by normalization of TCRbeta template counts to usable DNA, with usable DNA being measured through amplification of reference genes present in all nucleated cells. Repertoire TCRs were annotated as SARS-CoV-2-specific by exact matching of V gene, CDR3 amino acid sequence and J gene to a known reactive TCR set. The reference SARS-CoV-2 TCR set came from MIRA and was filtered for enrichment in COVID-19-positive ImmuneCODE repertoires, removing public or cross-reactive TCRs. Using the MIRA antigens, annotated TCRs were further analysed by specific ORF or by position within an ORF. Breadth was defined as the number of annotated unique rearrangements divided by the total number of unique productive rearrangements, and depth was defined as the summed frequency of the annotated unique rearrangements. Two-sided Wilcoxon rank-sum tests were applied when comparing TCR breadth between groups. TCRdb took over this immuneACCESS table, retaining in-frame rearrangements with V and J assigned. Such tables are incomplete; in checked studies, under half of the missing clones stem from an unresolved V gene, and the remainder is unexplained. The V and J calls and clone size come from that table; D and trimming were worked out from the DNA. This sample comprises 500,000 or so clones, 89% of them detected only once. The ten largest clones take up roughly 2.5% of the sample.

About this clone itself: Its antigen is currently not known. No qualities accompany the bases; no much larger clone lies one base away.

V and J are truncated by 2 bases and 8 bases respectively, leaving an intervening sequence of 22 bases. Per the germline V gene (reference sequence), SGHNT is the CDR1 and YYREEE is the CDR2. The CDR3, from cysteine to phenylalanine, totals 16 residues. The retained sequence is limited to the CDR3, 48 bases, with the frame set at the first base. Broader findings and caveats from the paper: The study was not powered to compare responses between vaccine doses or regimens. Ad26.COV2.S recipients had higher spike-specific TCR breadth than placebo recipients (P = 0.0014). After vaccination, spike-specific CD8+ and CD4+ T cell responses were reported to show substantial breadth. Vaccine and placebo recipients had similar non-spike TCR breadth, a finding consistent with the vaccine containing only spike. According to the authors, total T cell responses may have been underestimated by the TCR breadth and depth analyses.

The sequence was collected from a person aged 18 to 65 who received the Ad26.COV2.S COVID-19 vaccine or a placebo. The starting material was peripheral blood, obtained in a trial of Ad26.COV2.S vaccine versus placebo. The V and J genes are TRBV5-4 and TRBJ1-1, with no D gene named confidently. The nucleotide sequence is given as TGTGCCAGCAGCTTATCACCCAGCCGGGAACGAGCGGAAGCTTTCTTT. Translated, this is CASSLSPSRERAEAFF.